One and the same sample provided the 26 T cell receptor beta chains below, sequenced in a study of cytomegalovirus exposure and HLA in healthy donors. PCR was performed using 60 Vbeta and 13 Jbeta primers. The data were produced by immunoSEQ multiplex PCR, yet TCRdb's version contains in-frame clones alone and is incomplete. In the table there are under 200,000 clones, around 78% of which are singletons. The sample consisted of PBMCs. Every receptor here comes from a young woman in good health and CMV-seropositive.

The CDR3 DNA follows: TGTGCCTGGAGTGTCGGGGTCTATGGCTACACCTTC. Amino acids: CAWSVGVYGYTF. This chain uses TRBV30 with TRBJ1-2; no clear D. The V gene lost 0 bases and the J gene lost 4 bases, with 6 bases spanning the gap. The CDR3 has 12 residues. Germline V lookup: CDR1 GTSNPN, CDR2 SVGIG (reference sequence).

The V gene is TRBV4-1, the J gene TRBJ2-7; perhaps TRBD2 as D (6 bases). The V gene lost 4 bases and the J gene lost 3 bases, with 16 bases spanning the gap. The length of the CDR3 is 15 residues. The germline V gene has CDR1 MGHRA and CDR2 YSYEKL. Written as DNA, the CDR3 is TGCGCCAGCAGCCCTTGGCCGAGGAGGGGCTACGAGCAGTACTTC. It specifies CASSPWPRRGYEQYF.

CDR3 nucleotides: TGTGCCAGTAGTACCCTGACAGGGTCTCTCGAGCAGTACTTC. Its protein product is CASSTLTGSLEQYF. The chain uses TRBV19 and TRBJ2-7, with 7 bases matching TRBD1. The CDR3 runs 14 residues. Trimming removed 4 bases from V and 6 bases from J; junction bases left unmatched: 9. The germline CDR1 and CDR2 sequences are LNHDA and SQIVND (reference sequence).

The chain uses TRBV19 and TRBJ1-5; D not resolved. The germline V gene has CDR1 LNHDA and CDR2 SQIVND (reference sequence). With 0 bases removed from V and 10 bases from J, the gap between germline ends came to 16 bases. This CDR3 has 15 amino acids. The DNA of the CDR3 is TGTGCCAGTAGTATAGACAGAATGATCCCGTCACCCCAGCATTTT. Protein product: CASSIDRMIPSPQHF.

This clone was observed a few times. CDR3 sequence (DNA): TGTGCCAGCAGTCTGGACAGGGGGATCTGGGAGACCCAGTACTTC. It yields the protein CASSLDRGIWETQYF. The J gene is TRBJ2-5, the V gene TRBV27; 10 bases line up with TRBD1. V lost 5 bases to trimming and J lost 5 bases; unmatched junction nucleotides: 8. Germline CDR1 reads MNHEY; CDR2 reads SMNVEV (reference sequence). The CDR3 sequence is 15 residues long.

The V gene is TRBV28, the J gene TRBJ2-4, with a possible D match to TRBD2 (6 bases). The CDR3 length is 15 residues. Per germline, CDR1 MDHEN and CDR2 SYDVKM. V was cut by 6 bases and J by 1 base, with 13 bases left in between. DNA for the CDR3: TGTGCCAGCAGCCCCTTTGGGGGGGCCAAAAACATTCAGTACTTC. As protein: CASSPFGGAKNIQYF.

This sequence joins TRBV9 and TRBJ2-3, with 7 bases identical to TRBD2. The CDR3 sequence is 14 residues long. Trimming took 1 base from V and 2 from J; bases not matched to a gene: 1. The germline gives CDR1 SGDLS, CDR2 YYNGEE. The CDR3 spells CASSVSGVTDTQYF. CDR3 nucleotides: TGTGCCAGCAGCGTAAGCGGGGTCACAGATACGCAGTATTTT.

The chain joins TRBV6-5 to TRBJ1-1, with TRBD1 matching 7 bases. The CDR3 contains 16 residues. From germline, CDR1 is MNHEY and CDR2 SVGAGI. Germline trimming cut 2 bases from V and 5 bases from J; bases unmatched to any gene: 11. Written as DNA, the CDR3 is TGTGCCAGCAGTTACGACGACAGGGCCCTTATGACTGAAGCTTTCTTT. Amino acid sequence: CASSYDDRALMTEAFF.

The chain couples TRBV4-1 to TRBJ2-7, with no clear D. Trimming stripped 0 bases from V and 5 bases from J, with 17 bases between. The CDR3 sequence is 16 residues long. Germline values: CDR1 MGHRA, CDR2 YSYEKL. CDR3 region: CASSQETSGAIHEQYF. In nucleotides, the CDR3 is TGCGCCAGCAGCCAAGAGACTTCTGGAGCCATTCACGAGCAGTACTTC.

V is TRBV30 and J is TRBJ2-7; no firm D call. This CDR3 spans 14 amino acids. Germline V gene sequence: CDR1 GTSNPN, CDR2 SVGIG (reference sequence). V was shortened by 1 base and J by 1 base, with 11 bases between the two germline ends. The CDR3 here is CAWSGYLQSYEQYF. CDR3 DNA sequence: TGTGCCTGGAGTGGCTACTTGCAATCCTACGAGCAGTACTTC.

The CDR3 bases are TGTGCCTGGAGTCGGTCTTTCCAAGAGACCCAGTACTTC. Amino acid sequence: CAWSRSFQETQYF. This chain links TRBV30 with TRBJ2-5, with D hard to call. Germline CDR1 and CDR2: GTSNPN and SVGIG (reference sequence). The ends were cut back, 2 bases at V and 1 base at J, with 8 bases in the middle. The CDR3 consists of 13 residues.

The chain has TRBV27 and TRBJ1-2; 9 nucleotides match TRBD1. From germline, CDR1 is MNHEY and CDR2 SMNVEV (reference sequence). The CDR3 runs 15 residues. V dropped 6 bases and J dropped 4; count of bases not matched to a gene: 9. CDR3 amino acids: CASSHPTGGVYGYTF. DNA of the CDR3: TGTGCCAGCAGCCACCCGACAGGGGGAGTCTATGGCTACACCTTC.

V gene TRBV11-2 combines with J gene TRBJ2-7; possible D gene TRBD2, 6 bases. This CDR3 contains 15 residues. Trimming cost V 1 base and J 2 bases, with 12 bases left between them. In germline, CDR1 is SGHAT, CDR2 FQNNGV. This CDR3 is CASSLGLASTYEQYF. In nucleotides, the CDR3 is TGTGCCAGCAGCTTAGGCCTAGCGTCCACCTACGAGCAGTACTTC.

V is TRBV29-1 and J is TRBJ2-7; D is perhaps TRBD1 (5 bases). The CDR3 is 13 residues long. V shed 5 bases and J shed 1 base, with 12 bases lying between them. Germline V lookup: CDR1 SQVTM, CDR2 ANQGSEA. The CDR3 is CSVTIDSSYEQYF. CDR3 nucleotide sequence: TGCAGCGTTACTATTGACAGTTCCTACGAGCAGTACTTC.

The chain recombines TRBV2 with TRBJ2-5, with 7 bases identical to TRBD2. The J call may be wrong; the DNA end is better matched by TRBJ2-7. CDR1 and CDR2 (germline): SNHLY, FYNNEI. CDR3 length: 14 amino acids. CDR3 nucleotide sequence: TGTGCCAGCAGTGGTCAAGGAGCGGGACTCGAGCAGTACTTC. Translated: CASSGQGAGLEQYF.

V usage is TRBV4-3 and J usage is TRBJ1-2; weak D call: TRBD1 (5 bases). Looked up from germline, CDR1 is LGHNA and CDR2 is YSLEER. This CDR3 has 16 residues. V lost 0 bases and J 2 bases, leaving 13 bases between the germline ends. CDR3 region: CASSQDGGNLNYGYTF. The CDR3 DNA is TGCGCCAGCAGCCAAGACGGGGGGAACCTAAACTATGGCTACACCTTC.

This chain connects TRBV28 to TRBJ2-1; 9 bases map to TRBD2. The germline gives CDR1 MDHEN, CDR2 SYDVKM. CDR3 size: 14 residues. The trim removed 8 bases at V and 4 bases at J, leaving 6 bases unmatched. CDR3 sequence (DNA): TGTGCCAGCGGATTAGCGGGGGAATACAATGAGCAGTTCTTC. Its protein product is CASGLAGEYNEQFF.

This clone was observed a few times. The rearrangement links TRBV6-5 to TRBJ1-6; 7 bases agree with TRBD1. V was clipped by 5 bases and J by 10 bases; unmatched bases: 8. The length of the CDR3 is 14 residues. Per germline, CDR1 MNHEY and CDR2 SVGAGI. Here the CDR3 reads CASSGTGVGSPLHF. In DNA, the CDR3 is TGTGCCAGCAGTGGTACAGGGGTCGGGTCACCCCTCCACTTT.

This clone was detected only a few times. V and J are TRBV9 and TRBJ1-4; maybe TRBD1 (6 bases). The CDR3 runs 12 residues. The ends were cut back, 3 bases at V and 11 bases at J, with 11 bases in the middle. Looked up from germline, CDR1 is SGDLS and CDR2 is YYNGEE. In DNA, the CDR3 is TGTGCCAGCAGCGCGGGCCAGGGGAAACTGTTTTTT. Translating it yields CASSAGQGKLFF.

This clone was picked up a small number of times. V and J are TRBV10-3 and TRBJ2-7, with D perhaps matching TRBD1 (7 bases). V was cut by 7 bases and J by 7 bases, with 17 bases left in between. The CDR3 sequence is 13 residues long. Germline CDR1 and CDR2: ENHRY and SYGVKD. Here the CDR3 reads CAITGLQGGEQYF. The CDR3 DNA is TGTGCCATCACCGGACTCCAGGGGGGTGAGCAGTACTTC.

This clone came up once. The chain is built from TRBV27 and TRBJ2-5, with TRBD2 matching 8 bases. TRBJ2-7 matches the DNA end more closely, so the J call is doubtful. CDR1 and CDR2 from the germline V gene are MNHEY and SMNVEV (reference sequence). This CDR3 region has 16 residues. Here the CDR3 reads CASSLSRGLGTYEQYF. CDR3 in DNA: TGTGCCAGCAGTTTGTCACGGGGACTAGGAACCTACGAGCAGTACTTC.

The CDR3 here is CASSTLQGGSGANVLTF. Here the CDR3 DNA reads TGTGCCAGCAGCACGTTACAGGGGGGATCTGGGGCCAACGTCCTGACTTTC. V is TRBV13 and J is TRBJ2-6; 8 nucleotides match TRBD1. Looked up from germline, CDR1 is PRHDT and CDR2 is FYEKMQ (reference sequence). The CDR3 is made up of 17 amino acids. With 5 bases clipped from V and 1 base from J, the junction kept 7 bases outside the gene matches.

The chain links TRBV6-5 to TRBJ2-7; 9 nucleotides align to TRBD1. The germline V gene has CDR1 MNHEY and CDR2 SVGAGI. There are 15 residues in the CDR3. V lost 4 bases, J lost 7 bases, and 11 bases stayed unmatched. The CDR3 nucleotides are TGTGCCAGCAGTTCAACCGGGACAGGGACGGGGGAGCAGTACTTC. It specifies CASSSTGTGTGEQYF.

The chain links TRBV6-6 to TRBJ2-6; 7 bases align to TRBD2. The V and J ends lost 6 bases and 2 bases, in that order; junction bases with no gene match: 7. Germline V CDR1 and CDR2: MNHNY, SVGAGI (reference sequence). This CDR3 comprises 16 residues. CDR3 sequence reads: CASRDIAGAGANVLTF. The CDR3 region has the DNA TGTGCCAGCAGAGATATCGCGGGAGCTGGGGCCAACGTCCTGACTTTC.

The V and J genes are TRBV5-4 and TRBJ1-1, with 7 bases lining up with TRBD1. Looked up from germline, CDR1 is SGHNT and CDR2 is YYREEE (reference sequence). V shed 7 bases and J 6 bases; nucleotides not matched to a gene: 15. The CDR3 is made up of 15 amino acids. The CDR3 nucleotides read TGTGCCAGCCGCGAGGGGGCCACAGCATCAGCTGAAGCTTTCTTT. Translated, it gives CASREGATASAEAFF.

This rearrangement joins TRBV9 to TRBJ2-2, with D possibly TRBD2 on 6 matching bases. Trimming cost V 0 bases and J 6 bases, with 9 bases left between them. Germline V CDR1 and CDR2: SGDLS, YYNGEE. This CDR3 contains 14 residues. The CDR3 loop is CASSVGWGAGELFF. The CDR3 DNA follows: TGTGCCAGCAGCGTAGGTTGGGGGGCCGGGGAGCTGTTTTTT. Supplemented by reference TRBV9 and TRBJ2-2, the full variable domain reads DSGVTQTPKHLITATGQRVTLRCSPRSGDLSVYWYQQSLDQGLQFLIQYYNGEERAKGNILERFSAQQFPDLHSELNLSSLELGDSALYFCASSVGWGAGELFFGEGSRLTVL.